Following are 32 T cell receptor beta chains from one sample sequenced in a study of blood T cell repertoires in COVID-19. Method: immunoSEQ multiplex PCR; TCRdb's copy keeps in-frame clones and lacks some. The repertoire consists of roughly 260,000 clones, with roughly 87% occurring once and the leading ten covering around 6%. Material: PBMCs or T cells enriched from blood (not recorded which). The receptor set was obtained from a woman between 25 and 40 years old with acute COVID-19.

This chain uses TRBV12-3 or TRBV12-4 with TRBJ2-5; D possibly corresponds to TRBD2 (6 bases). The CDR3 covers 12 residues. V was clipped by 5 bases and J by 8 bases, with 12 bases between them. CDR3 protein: CASSLSGTTQYF. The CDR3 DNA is TGTGCCAGCAGTCTATCCGGGACTACCCAGTACTTC.

CDR3 coding DNA: TGTGCCAGCAGCGACGGGACTAGCGGGACGGGCAATGAGCAGTTCTTC. Its protein product is CASSDGTSGTGNEQFF. This chain connects TRBV9 to TRBJ2-1, with 13 bases aligning to TRBD2. J was trimmed by 6 bases and V by 3 bases; bases with no gene match: 6. In germline, CDR1 is SGDLS, CDR2 YYNGEE. This CDR3 region has 16 residues.

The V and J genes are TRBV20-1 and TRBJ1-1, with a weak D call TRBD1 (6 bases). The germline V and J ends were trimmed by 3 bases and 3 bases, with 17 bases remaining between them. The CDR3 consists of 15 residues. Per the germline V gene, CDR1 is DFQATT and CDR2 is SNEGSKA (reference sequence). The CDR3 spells CSASVAGAGDTEAFF. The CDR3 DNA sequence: TGCAGTGCTAGTGTCGCAGGGGCCGGGGACACTGAAGCTTTCTTT.

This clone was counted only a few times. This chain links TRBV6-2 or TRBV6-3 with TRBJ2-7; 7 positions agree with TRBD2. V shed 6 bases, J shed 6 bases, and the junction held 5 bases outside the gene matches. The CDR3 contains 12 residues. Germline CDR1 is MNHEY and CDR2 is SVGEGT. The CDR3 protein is CASSHGTIEQYF. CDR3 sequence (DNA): TGTGCCAGCAGCCACGGGACTATCGAGCAGTACTTC.

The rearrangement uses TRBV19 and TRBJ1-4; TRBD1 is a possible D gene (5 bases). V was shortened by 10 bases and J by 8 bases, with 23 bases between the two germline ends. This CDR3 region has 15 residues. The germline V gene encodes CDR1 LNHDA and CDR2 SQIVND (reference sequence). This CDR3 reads CATGLKGPSWEKLFF. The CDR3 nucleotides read TGTGCCACGGGACTCAAGGGCCCAAGCTGGGAAAAACTGTTTTTT. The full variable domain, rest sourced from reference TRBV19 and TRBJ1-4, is DGGITQSPKYLFRKEGQNVTLSCEQNLNHDAMYWYRQDPGQGLRLIYYSQIVNDFQKGDIAEGYSVSREKKESFPLTVTSAQKNPTAFYLCATGLKGPSWEKLFFGSGTQLSVL.

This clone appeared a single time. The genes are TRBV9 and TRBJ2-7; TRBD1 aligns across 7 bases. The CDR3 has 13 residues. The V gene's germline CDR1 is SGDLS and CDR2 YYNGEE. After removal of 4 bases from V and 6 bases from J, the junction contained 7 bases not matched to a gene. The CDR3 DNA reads TGTGCCAGCAGCAAAGGGGGCTCAACCGAGCAGTACTTC. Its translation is CASSKGGSTEQYF.

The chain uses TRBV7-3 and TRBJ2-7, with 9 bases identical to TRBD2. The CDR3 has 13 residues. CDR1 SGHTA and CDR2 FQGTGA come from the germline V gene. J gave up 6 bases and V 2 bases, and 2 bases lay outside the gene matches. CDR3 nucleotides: TGTGCCAGCAGCTTAGTAGCGGGAGCCGAGCAGTACTTC. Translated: CASSLVAGAEQYF.

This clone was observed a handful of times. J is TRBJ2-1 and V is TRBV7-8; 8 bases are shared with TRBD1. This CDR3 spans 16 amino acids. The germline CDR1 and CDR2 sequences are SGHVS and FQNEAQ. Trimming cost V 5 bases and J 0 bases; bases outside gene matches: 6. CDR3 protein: CASSPLTGGSYNEQFF. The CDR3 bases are TGTGCCAGCAGCCCCTTAACAGGGGGCTCCTACAATGAGCAGTTCTTC.

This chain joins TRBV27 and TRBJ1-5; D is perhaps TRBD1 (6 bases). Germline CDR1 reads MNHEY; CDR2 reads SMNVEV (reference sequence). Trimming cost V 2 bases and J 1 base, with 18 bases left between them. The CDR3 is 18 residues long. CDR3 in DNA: TGTGCCAGCAGTTTAATCAGACCCGGGGGGCCCAGCAATCAGCCCCAGCATTTT. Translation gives CASSLIRPGGPSNQPQHF.

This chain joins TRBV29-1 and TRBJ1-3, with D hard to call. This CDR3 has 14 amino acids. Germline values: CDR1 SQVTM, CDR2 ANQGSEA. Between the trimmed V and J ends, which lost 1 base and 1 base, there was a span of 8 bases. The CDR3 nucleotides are TGCAGCGTTGAAGGGGCCGAGTCTGGAAACACCATATATTTT. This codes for CSVEGAESGNTIYF.

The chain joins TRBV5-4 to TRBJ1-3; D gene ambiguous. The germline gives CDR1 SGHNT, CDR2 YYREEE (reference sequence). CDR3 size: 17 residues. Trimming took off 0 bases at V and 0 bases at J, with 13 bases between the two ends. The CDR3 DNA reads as TGTGCCAGCAGCTTGGGGAGCAGTCTAATCTCTGGAAACACCATATATTTT. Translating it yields CASSLGSSLISGNTIYF.

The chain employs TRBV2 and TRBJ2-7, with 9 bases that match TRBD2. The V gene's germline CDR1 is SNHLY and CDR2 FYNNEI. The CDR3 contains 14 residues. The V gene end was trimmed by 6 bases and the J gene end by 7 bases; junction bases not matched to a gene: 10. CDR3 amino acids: CASRVRGGLEEQYF. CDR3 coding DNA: TGTGCCAGCAGGGTGCGGGGGGGCCTCGAGGAGCAGTACTTC.

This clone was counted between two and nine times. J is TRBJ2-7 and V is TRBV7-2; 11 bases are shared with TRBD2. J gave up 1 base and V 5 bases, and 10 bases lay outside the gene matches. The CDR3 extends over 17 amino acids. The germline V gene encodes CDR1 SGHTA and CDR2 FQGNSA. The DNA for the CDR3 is TGTGCCAGCAGCCCAACTAGCGGGAGTGGCCAATCCTACGAGCAGTACTTC. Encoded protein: CASSPTSGSGQSYEQYF.

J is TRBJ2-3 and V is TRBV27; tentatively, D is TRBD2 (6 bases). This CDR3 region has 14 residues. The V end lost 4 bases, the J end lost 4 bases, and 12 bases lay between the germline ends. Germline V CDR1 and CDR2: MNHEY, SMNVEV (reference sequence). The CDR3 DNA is TGTGCCAGCAGTTCTCCGGGACTTTCAGATACGCAGTATTTT. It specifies CASSSPGLSDTQYF.

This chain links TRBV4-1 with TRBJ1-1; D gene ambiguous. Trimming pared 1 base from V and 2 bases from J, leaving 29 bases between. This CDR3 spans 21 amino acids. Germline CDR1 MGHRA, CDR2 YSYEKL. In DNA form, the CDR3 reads TGCGCCAGCAGCCAAGTTTTCGGGTCCGGACCGCGGGCCTCCCATAACACTGAAGCTTTCTTT. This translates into CASSQVFGSGPRASHNTEAFF.

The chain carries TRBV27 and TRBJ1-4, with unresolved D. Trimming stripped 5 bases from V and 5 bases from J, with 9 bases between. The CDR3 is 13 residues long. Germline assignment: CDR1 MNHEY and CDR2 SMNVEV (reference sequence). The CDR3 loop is CASSLERNEKLFF. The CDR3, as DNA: TGTGCCAGCAGTCTCGAGAGGAATGAAAAACTGTTTTTT.

Written as DNA, the CDR3 is TGTGCCAGCAGCTACGCCTGGGACAGCTACGAGCAGTACTTC. This encodes CASSYAWDSYEQYF. The chain employs TRBV7-9 and TRBJ2-7; 7 bases are a match to TRBD1. Germline CDR1 is SEHNR and CDR2 is FQNEAQ (reference sequence). The CDR3 runs to 14 residues. Trimming cost V 4 bases and J 3 bases; bases outside gene matches: 6.

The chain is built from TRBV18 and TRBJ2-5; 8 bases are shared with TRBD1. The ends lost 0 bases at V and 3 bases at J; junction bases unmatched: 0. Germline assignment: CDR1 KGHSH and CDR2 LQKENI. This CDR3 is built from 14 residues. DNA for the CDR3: TGTGCCAGCTCACCACCGGACAGGGAAGAGACCCAGTACTTC. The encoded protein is CASSPPDREETQYF.

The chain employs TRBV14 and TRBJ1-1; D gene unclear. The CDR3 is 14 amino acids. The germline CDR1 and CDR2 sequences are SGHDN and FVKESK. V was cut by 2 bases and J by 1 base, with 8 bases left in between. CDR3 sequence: CASSQFGRNTEAFF. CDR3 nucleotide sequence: TGTGCCAGCAGCCAATTCGGGAGGAACACTGAAGCTTTCTTT. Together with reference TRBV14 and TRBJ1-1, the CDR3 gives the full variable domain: EAGVTQFPSHSVIEKGQTVTLRCDPISGHDNLYWYRRVMGKEIKFLLHFVKESKQDESGMPNNRFLAERTGGTYSTLKVQPAELEDSGVYFCASSQFGRNTEAFFGQGTRLTVV.

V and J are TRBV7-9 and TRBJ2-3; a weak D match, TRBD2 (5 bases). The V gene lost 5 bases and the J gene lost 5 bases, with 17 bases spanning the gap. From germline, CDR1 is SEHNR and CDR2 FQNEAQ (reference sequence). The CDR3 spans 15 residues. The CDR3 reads CASSERVPLGDTQYF. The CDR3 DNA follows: TGTGCCAGCAGCGAGAGGGTTCCTCTGGGAGATACGCAGTATTTT.

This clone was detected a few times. CDR3 region: CASSETANYGYTF. The CDR3 coding sequence is TGTGCCAGCAGTGAAACAGCTAACTATGGCTACACCTTC. The chain uses TRBV2 and TRBJ1-2, with unresolved D. Germline V CDR1 and CDR2: SNHLY, FYNNEI. The CDR3 loop spans 13 amino acids. The V gene lost 2 bases and the J gene lost 0 bases, with 4 bases spanning the gap.

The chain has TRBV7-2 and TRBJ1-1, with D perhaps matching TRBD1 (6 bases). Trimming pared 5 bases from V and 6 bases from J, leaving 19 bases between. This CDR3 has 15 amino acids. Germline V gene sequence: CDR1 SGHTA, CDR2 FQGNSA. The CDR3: CASSETGGAGAEAFF. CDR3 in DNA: TGTGCCAGCAGCGAGACTGGGGGCGCGGGAGCTGAAGCTTTCTTT.

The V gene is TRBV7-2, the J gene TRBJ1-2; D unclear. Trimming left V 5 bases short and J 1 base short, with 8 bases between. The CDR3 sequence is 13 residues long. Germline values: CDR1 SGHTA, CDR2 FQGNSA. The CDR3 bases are TGTGCCAGCAGCCCCGGGGATAACTATGGCTACACCTTC. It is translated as CASSPGDNYGYTF.

The CDR3 loop is CASSLGYRGANTEAFF. CDR3 sequence (DNA): TGCGCCAGCAGCTTAGGGTACAGGGGAGCGAACACTGAAGCTTTCTTT. The chain combines TRBV5-1 with TRBJ1-1, with 7 bases matching TRBD1. The CDR3 spans 16 residues. The J segment lost 1 base and the V segment lost 2 bases, leaving 8 bases of the junction unmatched. Looked up from germline, CDR1 is SGHRS and CDR2 is YFSETQ.

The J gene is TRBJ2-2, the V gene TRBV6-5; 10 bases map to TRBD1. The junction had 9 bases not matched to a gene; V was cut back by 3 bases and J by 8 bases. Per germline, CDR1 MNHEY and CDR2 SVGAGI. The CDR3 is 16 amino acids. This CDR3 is CASSYPSGTGVGELFF. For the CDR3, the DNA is TGTGCCAGCAGTTATCCGAGCGGGACAGGGGTTGGGGAGCTGTTTTTT.

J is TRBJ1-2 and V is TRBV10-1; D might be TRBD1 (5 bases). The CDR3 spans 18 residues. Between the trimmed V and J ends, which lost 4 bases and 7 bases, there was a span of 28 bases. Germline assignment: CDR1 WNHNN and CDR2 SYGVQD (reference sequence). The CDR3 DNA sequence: TGCGCCAGCAGTGCCCCAGGGCGTTTTTTGAGTGGGGTTGGTGGCTACACCTTC. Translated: CASSAPGRFLSGVGGYTF.

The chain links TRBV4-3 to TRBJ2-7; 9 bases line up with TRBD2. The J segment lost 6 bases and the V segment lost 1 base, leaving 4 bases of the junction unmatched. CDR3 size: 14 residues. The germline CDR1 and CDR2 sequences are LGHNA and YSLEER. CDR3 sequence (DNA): TGCGCCAGCAGCCAAGTAGCGGGAGTGCCCGAGCAGTACTTC. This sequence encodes CASSQVAGVPEQYF.

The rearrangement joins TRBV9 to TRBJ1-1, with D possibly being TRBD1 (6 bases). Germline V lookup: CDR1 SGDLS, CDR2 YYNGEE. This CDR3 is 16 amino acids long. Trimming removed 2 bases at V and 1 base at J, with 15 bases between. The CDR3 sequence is CASSVTGRWPNTEAFF. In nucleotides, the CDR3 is TGTGCCAGCAGCGTCACAGGGAGATGGCCGAACACTGAAGCTTTCTTT.

In nucleotides, the CDR3 is TGCGCCAGCAGCCGGGTTGGGGCCCAGAACACTGAAGCTTTCTTT. It codes for CASSRVGAQNTEAFF. V gene TRBV5-1 combines with J gene TRBJ1-1; perhaps TRBD1 as D (5 bases). V dropped 4 bases and J dropped 1 base, with 14 bases sitting between them. Germline CDR1 SGHRS, CDR2 YFSETQ. The CDR3 sequence is 15 residues long. Full variable domain (missing parts from reference TRBV5-1 and TRBJ1-1): KAGVTQTPRYLIKTRGQQVTLSCSPISGHRSVSWYQQTPGQGLQFLFEYFSETQRNKGNFPGRFSGRQFSNSRSEMNVSTLELGDSALYLCASSRVGAQNTEAFFGQGTRLTVV.

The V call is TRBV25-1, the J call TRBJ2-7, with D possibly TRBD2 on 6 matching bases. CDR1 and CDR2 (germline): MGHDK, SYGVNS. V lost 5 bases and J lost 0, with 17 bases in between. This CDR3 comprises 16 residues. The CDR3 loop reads CASSRYRGTSSYEQYF. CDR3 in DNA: TGTGCCAGCAGTCGATACCGGGGGACGAGCTCCTACGAGCAGTACTTC.

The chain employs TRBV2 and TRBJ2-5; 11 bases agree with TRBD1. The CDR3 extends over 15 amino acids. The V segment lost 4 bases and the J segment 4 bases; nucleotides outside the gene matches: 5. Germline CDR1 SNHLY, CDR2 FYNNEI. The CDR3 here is CASSGEDRGPETQYF. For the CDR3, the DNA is TGTGCCAGCAGTGGAGAGGACAGGGGGCCAGAGACCCAGTACTTC.

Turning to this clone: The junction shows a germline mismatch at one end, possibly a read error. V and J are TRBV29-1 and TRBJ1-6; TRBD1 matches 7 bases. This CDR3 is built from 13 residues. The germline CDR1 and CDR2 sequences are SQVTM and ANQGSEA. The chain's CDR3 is CNVGETGNSPLHF. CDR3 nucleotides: TGCAACGTTGGGGAGACAGGGAATTCACCCCTCCACTTT.